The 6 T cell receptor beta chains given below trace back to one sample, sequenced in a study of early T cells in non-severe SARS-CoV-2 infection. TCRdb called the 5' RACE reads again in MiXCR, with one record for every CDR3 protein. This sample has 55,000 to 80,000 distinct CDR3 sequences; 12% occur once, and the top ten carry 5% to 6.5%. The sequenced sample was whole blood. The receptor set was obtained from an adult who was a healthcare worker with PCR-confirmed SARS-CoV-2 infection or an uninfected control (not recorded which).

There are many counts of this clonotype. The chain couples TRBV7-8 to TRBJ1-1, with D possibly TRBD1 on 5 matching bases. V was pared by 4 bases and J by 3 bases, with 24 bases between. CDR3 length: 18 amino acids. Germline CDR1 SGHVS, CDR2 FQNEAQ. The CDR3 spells CASSSRGRAVLGDTEAFF. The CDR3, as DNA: TGTGCCAGCAGCTCCCGCGGTAGGGCCGTGCTGGGGGACACTGAAGCTTTCTTT.

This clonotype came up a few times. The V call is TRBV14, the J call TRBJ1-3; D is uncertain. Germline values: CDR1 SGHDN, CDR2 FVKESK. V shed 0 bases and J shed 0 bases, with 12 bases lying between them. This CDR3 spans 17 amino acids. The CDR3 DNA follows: TGTGCCAGCAGCCAAGAACTGCCCGGGCTCTCTGGAAACACCATATATTTT. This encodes CASSQELPGLSGNTIYF.

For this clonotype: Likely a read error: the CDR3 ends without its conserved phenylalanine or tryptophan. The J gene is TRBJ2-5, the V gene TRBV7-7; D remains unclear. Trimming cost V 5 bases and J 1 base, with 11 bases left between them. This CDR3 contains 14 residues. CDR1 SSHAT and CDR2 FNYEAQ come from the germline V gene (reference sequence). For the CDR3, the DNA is TGTGCCAGCAGCCCCGCTGGTTCCCAAGAGACCCAGTACTCC. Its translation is CASSPAGSQETQYS.

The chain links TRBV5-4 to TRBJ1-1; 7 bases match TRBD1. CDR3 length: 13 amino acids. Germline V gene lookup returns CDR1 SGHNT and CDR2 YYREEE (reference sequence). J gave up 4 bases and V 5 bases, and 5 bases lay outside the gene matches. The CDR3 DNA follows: TGTGCCAGCAGTCCAAGGGACAGCACTGAAGCTTTCTTT. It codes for CASSPRDSTEAFF.

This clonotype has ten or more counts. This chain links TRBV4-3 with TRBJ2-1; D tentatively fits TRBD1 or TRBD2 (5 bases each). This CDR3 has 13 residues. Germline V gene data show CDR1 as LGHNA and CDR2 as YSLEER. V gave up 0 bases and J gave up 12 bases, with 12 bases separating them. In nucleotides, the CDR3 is TGCGCCAGCAGCCAAGATTTCAGGGACCCGCAGTTCTTC. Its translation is CASSQDFRDPQFF.

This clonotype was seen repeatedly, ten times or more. CDR3 in DNA: TGTGCCAGCAGGGGTTCCGGCAATCAGCCCCAGCATTTT. As protein: CASRGSGNQPQHF. The chain carries TRBV12-3 or TRBV12-4 and TRBJ1-5; D is undetermined. V shed 6 bases and J shed 2 bases, with 8 bases lying between them. The CDR3 loop spans 13 amino acids.